This T cell receptor beta chain was profiled in a study of control samples from healthy donors and cancer patients. Using immunoSEQ multiplex PCR, the repertoire was profiled, and TCRdb retains in-frame clones only, with some absent. This table has under 450,000 clones, over 75% appearing once. Trimming removed 3 bases from V and 7 bases from J; junction bases left unmatched: 4. The CDR3 runs 14 residues. CDR1 and CDR2 from the germline V gene are SGHAT and FQNNGV. The V and J genes are TRBV11-2 and TRBJ2-7; 12 bases are a match to TRBD2. This sequence originates from a man aged 40-49 years with head and neck cancer. The sequenced material came from PBMCs. CDR3 sequence reads: CASSFGLAGTEQYF. The CDR3 DNA is TGTGCCAGCAGCTTCGGACTAGCGGGGACGGAGCAGTACTTC.